This TCR beta chain stems from a study of identical twins. TCRdb reprocessed the 5' RACE reads via MiXCR and lists one record per CDR3 protein. The sample records about 470,000 distinct CDR3 sequences, 20% to 25% being singletons. CDR3 length equals 16 residues. V shed 1 base, J shed 7 bases, and the junction held 9 bases outside the gene matches. This same sample was also taken into another study, of T cells expressing NK-cell markers.

Sequenced input: CD4+ T cells sorted from blood. J is TRBJ2-2 and V is TRBV12-3 or TRBV12-4, with TRBD2 identical over 7 bases. This clonotype was sampled from a woman aged 18-29 years in good health. Written as DNA, the CDR3 is TGTGCCAGCAGTTTAGTAGCGCGGGAGTGGGGCGGGGAGCTGTTTTTT. Residues: CASSLVAREWGGELFF.